This TCR beta chain was found in a study of a mutant IDH1 vaccine in newly diagnosed glioma. Study at large: Among treated patients, about 60% were male and about 40% female, and mean age was 40.4 years.

Time point specified: week 11, during vaccination. A 20-mer mutant IDH1 peptide at 300 ug was injected subcutaneously with topical imiquimod. V gave up 6 bases and J gave up 3 bases, with 3 bases separating them. Germline values: CDR1 LNHDA, CDR2 SQIVND (reference sequence). The CDR3 is 12 amino acids. In regard to this clone: Its specificity is not known.

This table comes from immunoSEQ multiplex PCR, and its TCRdb copy is limited to in-frame clones, with some not included. Of about 25,000 clones in the sample, roughly 70% were seen once. The specimen was peripheral blood mononuclear cells (PBMCs), collected from a glioma patient whose treatment included an IDH1 peptide vaccine. The chain carries TRBV19 and TRBJ2-6; D is unresolved. This sequence was found in a man aged 18 to 35 with glioma. Some clones in this sample may be carry-over from other donors' samples. The CDR3, as DNA: TGTGCCAGTAGCGATGGGGCCAACGTCCTGACTTTC. Translating gives CASSDGANVLTF.